This entry lists 7 T cell receptor beta chains sequenced from one sample in a study of blood T cell repertoires in COVID-19. TCRdb's table, derived via immunoSEQ multiplex PCR, lists solely in-frame clones and lacks some. The sample includes around 30,000 clones, around four fifths of them seen just once. What was sequenced was peripheral blood. The receptors derive from a woman in her sixties or seventies with active or convalescent COVID-19.

The count of this clone is one. The V and J genes are TRBV4-3 and TRBJ1-6; a weak D match, TRBD1 (6 bases). Deletions cut 3 bases from V and 3 bases from J, with 6 bases between. The CDR3 sequence is 14 residues long. The V gene's germline CDR1 is LGHNA and CDR2 YSLEER. Here the CDR3 reads CASSQGHYNSPLHF. The CDR3 nucleotides read TGCGCCAGCAGCCAGGGACACTATAATTCACCCCTCCACTTT.

The J gene is TRBJ1-1, the V gene TRBV19; possibly TRBD1 for D (6 bases). From germline, CDR1 is LNHDA and CDR2 SQIVND (reference sequence). Deletions cut 5 bases from V and 11 bases from J, with 21 bases between. This CDR3 has 14 residues. CDR3: CASSSQPGQIRAFF. As DNA, the CDR3 is TGTGCCAGTAGTTCCCAACCAGGACAGATCAGGGCTTTCTTT. The whole variable domain, filled in from reference TRBV19 and TRBJ1-1, reads DGGITQSPKYLFRKEGQNVTLSCEQNLNHDAMYWYRQDPGQGLRLIYYSQIVNDFQKGDIAEGYSVSREKKESFPLTVTSAQKNPTAFYLCASSSQPGQIRAFFGQGTRLTVV.

This clone was found once. V is TRBV5-1 and J is TRBJ2-3, with D maybe TRBD1 (5 bases). The germline V and J ends were trimmed by 0 bases and 4 bases, with 15 bases remaining between them. Germline V CDR1 and CDR2: SGHRS, YFSETQ. The CDR3 has 16 amino acids. As DNA, the CDR3 is TGCGCCAGCAGCTTGGAGGGCAGGGCCCCGCCAGATACGCAGTATTTT. Translated, it gives CASSLEGRAPPDTQYF.

In this sample, this clone turned up once. The chain links TRBV7-8 to TRBJ1-5, with D possibly being TRBD1 (5 bases). The CDR3 has 12 amino acids. V lost 9 bases to trimming and J lost 3 bases, with 9 bases between them. CDR1 SGHVS and CDR2 FQNEAQ come from the germline V gene. The CDR3 coding sequence is TGTGCCAGTCAGGGTATCAATCAGCCCCAGCATTTT. Translated: CASQGINQPQHF.

This clone was seen more than once but under ten times. The chain employs TRBV3-1 (or the pseudogene TRBV3-2) and TRBJ2-2; D remains ambiguous. V lost 1 base to trimming and J lost 1 base, with 4 bases between them. The CDR3 runs 14 residues. Germline V CDR1 and CDR2: LGHDT, YNNKEL (reference sequence). Here the CDR3 reads CASSQGLNTGELFF. The DNA of the CDR3 is TGTGCCAGCAGCCAAGGACTGAACACCGGGGAGCTGTTTTTT.

This clone showed up just a few times. This chain joins TRBV27 and TRBJ1-2, with D possibly being TRBD1 (5 bases). The V end lost 2 bases, the J end lost 3 bases, and 10 bases lay between the germline ends. This CDR3 comprises 14 residues. Per the germline V gene, CDR1 is MNHEY and CDR2 is SMNVEV (reference sequence). CDR3 bases: TGTGCCAGCAGTTTAAGCTCACAGGACTATGGCTACACCTTC. Translation gives CASSLSSQDYGYTF.

A few counts support this clone. The chain joins TRBV18 to TRBJ2-3; TRBD2 agrees at 12 bases. Germline V gene sequence: CDR1 KGHSH, CDR2 LQKENI. J gave up 0 bases and V 3 bases, and 4 bases lay outside the gene matches. This CDR3 has 17 amino acids. The CDR3 DNA reads as TGTGCCAGCTCACCCGGGACTAGCGGGTTTAGCACAGATACGCAGTATTTT. It yields the protein CASSPGTSGFSTDTQYF.